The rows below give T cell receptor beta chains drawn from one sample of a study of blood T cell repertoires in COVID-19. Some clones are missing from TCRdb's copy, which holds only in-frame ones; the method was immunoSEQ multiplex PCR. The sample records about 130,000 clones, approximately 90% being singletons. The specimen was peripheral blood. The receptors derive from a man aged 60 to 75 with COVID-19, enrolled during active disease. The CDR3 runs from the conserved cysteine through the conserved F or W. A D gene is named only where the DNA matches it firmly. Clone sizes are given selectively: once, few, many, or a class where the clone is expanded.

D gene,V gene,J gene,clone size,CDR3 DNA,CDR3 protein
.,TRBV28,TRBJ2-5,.,TGTGCCAGCAGTTTAAACCGGGAGACCCAGTACTTC,CASSLNRETQYF
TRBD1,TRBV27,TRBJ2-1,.,TGTGCCAGCAGTCGTCAGGGGACAGGGGCGCGAGAGCAGTTCTTC,CASSRQGTGAREQFF
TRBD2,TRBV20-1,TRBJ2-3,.,TGCAGTGCTAGTCGGGGGGGTAATCGCGATACGCAGTATTTT,CSASRGGNRDTQYF
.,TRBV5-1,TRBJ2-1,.,TGCGCCAGCAGGTTAGCGGCCTTCCCGATGTATGAGCAGTTCTTC,CASRLAAFPMYEQFF
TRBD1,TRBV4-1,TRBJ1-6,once,TGCGCCAGCAGCGAGCAAAGTCAACAGGGGGAACCCCTCCACTTT,CASSEQSQQGEPLHF
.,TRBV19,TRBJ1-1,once,TGTGCCAGTAGTGATCCTCGGCTGTCAGGGAACACTGAAGCTTTCTTT,CASSDPRLSGNTEAFF
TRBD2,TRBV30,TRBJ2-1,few,TGTGCCCGGGGGGAGAGGGTGGGAGTCAATGAGCAGTTCTTC,CARGERVGVNEQFF
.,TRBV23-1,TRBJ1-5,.,TGCGCCAGCAGTCAATCTGGAGAAAGCAATCAGCCCCAGCATTTT,CASSQSGESNQPQHF
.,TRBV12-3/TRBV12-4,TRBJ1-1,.,TGTGCCAGCAGTTTGGTAACAGGTAGTGAAGCTTTCTTT,CASSLVTGSEAFF
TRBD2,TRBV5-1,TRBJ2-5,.,TGCGCCAGCAGCTCGTTGACTAGCTTGGGGGAGACCCAGTACTTC,CASSSLTSLGETQYF
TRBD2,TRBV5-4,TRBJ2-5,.,TGTGCCAGCAGCGTACCTGAGAGCGGGGGAGAGACCCAGTACTTC,CASSVPESGGETQYF
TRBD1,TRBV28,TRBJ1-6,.,TGTGCCACCAGCGGACAGGGAAATTCACCCCTCCACTTT,CATSGQGNSPLHF
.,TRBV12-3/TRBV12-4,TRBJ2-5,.,TGTGCCAGCAGGCAGGGGCTACAAGAGACCCAGTACTTC,CASRQGLQETQYF
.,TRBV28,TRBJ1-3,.,TGTGCCAGCAGTCCCCGGCGGGCCGGAAACACCATATATTTT,CASSPRRAGNTIYF
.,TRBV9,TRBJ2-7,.,TGTGCCAGCAGCGTAGTCGAGGGCTTGGGAGAGCAGTACTTC,CASSVVEGLGEQYF